This T cell receptor (beta chain) was captured in a study of blood T cell repertoires in COVID-19. As for the study in general: Samples representing acute and convalescent COVID-19 were sourced from the United States, Italy and Spain.

Method: immunoSEQ multiplex PCR; TCRdb's copy keeps in-frame clones and lacks some. Of some 120,000 clones in the sample, 80% were seen once. The sequenced sample consisted of peripheral blood. This TCR was recovered from a man aged 65 to 79 with acute or convalescent COVID-19.

The CDR3 loop reads CASSEAEGDTEAFF. CDR3 nucleotide sequence: TGTGCCAGCAGTGAAGCAGAGGGGGACACTGAAGCTTTCTTT. V usage is TRBV6-1 and J usage is TRBJ1-1; tentative D call: TRBD1 (6 bases). Per the germline V gene, CDR1 is MNHNS and CDR2 is SASEGT. V shed 0 bases and J shed 3 bases, with 8 bases lying between them. The CDR3 sequence is 14 residues long.